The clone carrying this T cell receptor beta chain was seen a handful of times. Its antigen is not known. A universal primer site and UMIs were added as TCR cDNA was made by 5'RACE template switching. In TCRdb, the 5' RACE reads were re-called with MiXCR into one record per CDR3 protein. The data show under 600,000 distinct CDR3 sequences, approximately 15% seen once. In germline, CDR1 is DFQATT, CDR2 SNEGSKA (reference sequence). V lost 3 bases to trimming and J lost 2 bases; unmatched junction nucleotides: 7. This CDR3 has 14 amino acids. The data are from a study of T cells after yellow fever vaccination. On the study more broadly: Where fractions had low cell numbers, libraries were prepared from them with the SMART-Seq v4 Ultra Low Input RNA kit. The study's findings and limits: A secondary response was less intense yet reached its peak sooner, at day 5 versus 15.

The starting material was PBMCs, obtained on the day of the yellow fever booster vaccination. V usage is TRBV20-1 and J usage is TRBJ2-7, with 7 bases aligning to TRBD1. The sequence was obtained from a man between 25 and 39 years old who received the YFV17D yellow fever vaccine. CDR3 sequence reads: CSARAGTVAYEQYF. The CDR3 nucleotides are TGCAGTGCTAGGGCCGGGACAGTGGCCTACGAGCAGTACTTC.